The 5 T cell receptor beta chains listed next were all sequenced from one sample in a study of response to subunit inactivated influenza vaccine. TCRdb re-called the RT-PCR reads with MiXCR, one entry per CDR3 protein. The sample lists about 570,000 distinct CDR3 sequences; 10% to 12% were seen once. This sample was also put to use in a study of T cells expressing NK-cell markers. From that report: Making the TCR beta cDNA relied on 5'RACE template switching with UMIs.

The source was PBMCs from blood, collected on the day of vaccination. The receptors here all came from a man in his fifties who received an inactivated influenza vaccine.

The V and J genes are TRBV14 and TRBJ2-3; D gene unclear. V lost 3 bases, J lost 2 bases, and 12 bases lay in between. Per germline, CDR1 SGHDN and CDR2 FVKESK. The CDR3 covers 15 residues. CDR3 region: CASSQKFGSTDTQYF. DNA for the CDR3: TGTGCCAGCAGCCAGAAGTTCGGGTCCACAGATACGCAGTATTTT.

This chain joins TRBV12-3 or TRBV12-4 and TRBJ2-7; TRBD2 agrees at 13 bases. The ends lost 6 bases at V and 6 bases at J; junction bases unmatched: 5. This CDR3 is 14 amino acids long. The CDR3 bases are TGTGCCAGCAGACACACTAGCGGGGGGGTCGAGCAGTACTTC. Its translation: CASRHTSGGVEQYF.

This clonotype appeared a few times. This chain's CDR3 is CSAPTGSSEKLFF. CDR3 DNA sequence: TGCAGTGCCCCGACAGGGTCCAGTGAAAAACTGTTTTTT. The V and J genes are TRBV20-1 and TRBJ1-4; 7 bases are a match to TRBD1. V trimming: 6 bases; J trimming: 7 bases; junction bases outside the gene matches: 8. The CDR3 sequence is 13 residues long. Germline lookup yields CDR1 DFQATT and CDR2 SNEGSKA (reference sequence).

The chain joins TRBV10-3 to TRBJ1-2; weak D call: TRBD1 (6 bases). V lost 4 bases and J lost 5, with 14 bases in between. Per the germline V gene, CDR1 is ENHRY and CDR2 is SYGVKD. This CDR3 is built from 14 residues. CDR3 DNA: TGTGCCATCAGTGCCGGGGGCATGAGTTATGGCTACACCTTC. Residues: CAISAGGMSYGYTF.

This clonotype was detected a few times. This chain joins TRBV11-2 and TRBJ2-1; maybe TRBD2 (6 bases). There are 13 residues in the CDR3. Trimming pared 6 bases from V and 15 bases from J, leaving 21 bases between. Germline CDR1 and CDR2: SGHAT and FQNNGV. CDR3: CASSPIKLAGTFF. The CDR3 DNA reads as TGTGCCAGCAGTCCAATAAAATTGGCGGGAACGTTCTTC.